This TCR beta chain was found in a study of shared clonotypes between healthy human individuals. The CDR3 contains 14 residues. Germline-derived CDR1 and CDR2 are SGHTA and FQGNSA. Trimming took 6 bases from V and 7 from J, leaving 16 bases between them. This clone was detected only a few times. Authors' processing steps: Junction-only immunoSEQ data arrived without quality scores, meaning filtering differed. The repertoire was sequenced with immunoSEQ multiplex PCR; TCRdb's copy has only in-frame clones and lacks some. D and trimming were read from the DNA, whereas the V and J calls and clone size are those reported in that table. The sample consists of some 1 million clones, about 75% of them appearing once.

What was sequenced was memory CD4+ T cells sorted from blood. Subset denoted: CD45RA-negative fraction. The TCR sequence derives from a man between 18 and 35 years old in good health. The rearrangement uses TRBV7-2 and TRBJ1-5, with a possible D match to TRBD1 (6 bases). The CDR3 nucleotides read TGTGCCAGCAGTCTACAGGGAGGAAAACAGCCCCAGCATTTT. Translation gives CASSLQGGKQPQHF.